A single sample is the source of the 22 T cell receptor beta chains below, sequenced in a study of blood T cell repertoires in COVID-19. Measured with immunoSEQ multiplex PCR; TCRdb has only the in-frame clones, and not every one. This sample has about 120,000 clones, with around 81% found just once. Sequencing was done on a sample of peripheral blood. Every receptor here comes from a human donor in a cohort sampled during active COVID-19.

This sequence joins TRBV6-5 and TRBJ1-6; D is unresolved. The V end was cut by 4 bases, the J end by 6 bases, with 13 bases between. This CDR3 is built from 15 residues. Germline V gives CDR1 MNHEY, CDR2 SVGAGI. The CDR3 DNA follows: TGTGCCAGCAGTTTTGTGTCGGCGGTTAATTCACCCCTCCACTTT. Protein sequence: CASSFVSAVNSPLHF.

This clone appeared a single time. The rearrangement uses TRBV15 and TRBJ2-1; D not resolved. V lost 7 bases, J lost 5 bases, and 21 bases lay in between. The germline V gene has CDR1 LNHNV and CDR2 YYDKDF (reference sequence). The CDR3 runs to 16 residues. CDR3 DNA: TGTGCCACCACCTATTTATCATACCCAACCAACAATGAGCAGTTCTTC. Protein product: CATTYLSYPTNNEQFF.

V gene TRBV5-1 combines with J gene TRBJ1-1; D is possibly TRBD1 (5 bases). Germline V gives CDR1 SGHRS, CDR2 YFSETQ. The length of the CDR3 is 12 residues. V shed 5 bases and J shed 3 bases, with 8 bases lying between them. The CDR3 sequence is CASRTGDTEAFF. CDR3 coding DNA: TGCGCCAGCAGAACAGGTGACACTGAAGCTTTCTTT.

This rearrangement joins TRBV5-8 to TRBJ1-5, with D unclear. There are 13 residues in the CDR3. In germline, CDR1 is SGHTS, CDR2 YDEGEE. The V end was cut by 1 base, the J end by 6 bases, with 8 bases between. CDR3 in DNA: TGTGCCAGCAGCTTGCTCGGCGGTCAGCCCCAGCATTTT. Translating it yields CASSLLGGQPQHF.

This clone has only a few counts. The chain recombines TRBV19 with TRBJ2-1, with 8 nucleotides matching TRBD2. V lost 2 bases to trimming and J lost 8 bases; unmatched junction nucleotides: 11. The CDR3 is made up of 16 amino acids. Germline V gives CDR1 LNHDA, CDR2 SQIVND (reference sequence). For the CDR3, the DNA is TGTGCCAGTAGTATACTAGCGGGTAGACTACACGATGAGCAGTTCTTC. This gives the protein CASSILAGRLHDEQFF.

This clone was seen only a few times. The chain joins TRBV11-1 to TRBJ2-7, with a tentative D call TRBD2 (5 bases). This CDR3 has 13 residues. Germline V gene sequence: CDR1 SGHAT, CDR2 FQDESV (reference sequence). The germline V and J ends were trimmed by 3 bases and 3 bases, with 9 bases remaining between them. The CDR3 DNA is TGTGCCAGCAGCTTTTCCGGGAACTACGAGCAGTACTTC. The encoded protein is CASSFSGNYEQYF.

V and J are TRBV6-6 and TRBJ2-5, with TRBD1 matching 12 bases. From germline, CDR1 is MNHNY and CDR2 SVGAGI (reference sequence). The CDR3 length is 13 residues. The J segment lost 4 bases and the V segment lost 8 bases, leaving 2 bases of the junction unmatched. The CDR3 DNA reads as TGTGCCAGCCGGGACAGGGGGCGAGAGACCCAGTACTTC. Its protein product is CASRDRGRETQYF.

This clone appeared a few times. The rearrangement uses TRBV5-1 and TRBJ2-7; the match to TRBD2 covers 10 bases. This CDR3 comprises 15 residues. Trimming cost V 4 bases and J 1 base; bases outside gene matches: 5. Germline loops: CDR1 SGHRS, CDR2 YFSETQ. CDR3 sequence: CASSPGTSVSYEQYF. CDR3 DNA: TGCGCCAGCAGCCCGGGGACTAGCGTTTCCTACGAGCAGTACTTC.

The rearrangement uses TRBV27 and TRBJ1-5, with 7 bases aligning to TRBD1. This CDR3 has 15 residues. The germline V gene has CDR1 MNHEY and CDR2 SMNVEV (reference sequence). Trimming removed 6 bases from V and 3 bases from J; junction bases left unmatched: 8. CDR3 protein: CASSPGGNYNQPQHF. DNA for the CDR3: TGTGCCAGCAGCCCAGGGGGGAACTACAATCAGCCCCAGCATTTT.

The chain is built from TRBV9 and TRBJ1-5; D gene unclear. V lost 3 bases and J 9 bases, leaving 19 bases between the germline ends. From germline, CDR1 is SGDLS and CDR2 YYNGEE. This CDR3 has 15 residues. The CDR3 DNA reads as TGTGCCAGCAGCGCCTCGGAGGGCGCTGGAAGGCCCCAGCATTTT. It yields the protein CASSASEGAGRPQHF.

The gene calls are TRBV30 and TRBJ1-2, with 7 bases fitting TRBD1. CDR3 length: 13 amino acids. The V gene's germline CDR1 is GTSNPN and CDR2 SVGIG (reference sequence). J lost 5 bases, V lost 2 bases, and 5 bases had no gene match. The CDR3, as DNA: TGTGCCTGGAGTTCGACAGGGAAATATGGCTACACCTTC. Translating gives CAWSSTGKYGYTF.

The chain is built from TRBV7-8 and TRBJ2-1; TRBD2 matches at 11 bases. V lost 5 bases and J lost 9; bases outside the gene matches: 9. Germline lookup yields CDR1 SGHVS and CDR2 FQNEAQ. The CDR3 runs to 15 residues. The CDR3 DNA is TGTGCCAGCAGCCCAGTTCTAGCGGGAGGTGCTGAGCAGTTCTTC. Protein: CASSPVLAGGAEQFF.

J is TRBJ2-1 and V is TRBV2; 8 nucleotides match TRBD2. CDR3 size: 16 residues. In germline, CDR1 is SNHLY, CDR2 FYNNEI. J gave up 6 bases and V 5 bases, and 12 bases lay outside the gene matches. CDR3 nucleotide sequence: TGTGCCAGCAGTCTCGACGGCGGGGGGCCTATCAATGAGCAGTTCTTC. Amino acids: CASSLDGGGPINEQFF.

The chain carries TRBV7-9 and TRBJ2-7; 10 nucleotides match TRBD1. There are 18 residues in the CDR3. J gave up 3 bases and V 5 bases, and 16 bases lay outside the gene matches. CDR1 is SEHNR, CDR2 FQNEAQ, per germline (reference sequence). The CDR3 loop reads CASSRYYRDRGHNYEQYF. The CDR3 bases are TGTGCCAGCAGCAGATACTACCGGGACAGGGGCCATAACTACGAGCAGTACTTC.

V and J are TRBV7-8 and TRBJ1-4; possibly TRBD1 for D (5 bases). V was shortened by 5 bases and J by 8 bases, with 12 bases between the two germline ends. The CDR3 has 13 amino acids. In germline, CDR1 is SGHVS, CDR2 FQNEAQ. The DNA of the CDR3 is TGTGCCAGCAGCATACGGACACCAGAAAAACTGTTTTTT. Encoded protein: CASSIRTPEKLFF.

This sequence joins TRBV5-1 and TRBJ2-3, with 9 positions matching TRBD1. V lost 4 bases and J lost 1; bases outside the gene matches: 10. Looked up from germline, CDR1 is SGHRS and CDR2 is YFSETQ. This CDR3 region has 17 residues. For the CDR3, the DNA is TGCGCCAGCAGCAGAGGGACAGGGACCGTCGGCACAGATACGCAGTATTTT. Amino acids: CASSRGTGTVGTDTQYF.

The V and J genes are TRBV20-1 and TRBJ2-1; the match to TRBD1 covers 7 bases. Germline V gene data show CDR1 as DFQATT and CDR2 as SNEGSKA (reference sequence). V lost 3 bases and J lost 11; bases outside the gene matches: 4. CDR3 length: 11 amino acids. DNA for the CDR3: TGCAGTGCTAGGCCGGGACAGCAGCAGTTCTTC. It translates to CSARPGQQQFF.

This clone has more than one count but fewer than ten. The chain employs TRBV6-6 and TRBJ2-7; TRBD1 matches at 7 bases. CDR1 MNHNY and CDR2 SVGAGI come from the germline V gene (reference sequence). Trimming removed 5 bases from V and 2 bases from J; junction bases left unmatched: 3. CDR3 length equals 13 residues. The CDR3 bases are TGTGCCAGCAGTGGGGACAGCACCTACGAGCAGTACTTC. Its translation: CASSGDSTYEQYF.

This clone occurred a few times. CDR3 nucleotide sequence: TGCAGCGTCCTAAAGGACCCATCAGGGGACGCTTTCTTT. This gives the protein CSVLKDPSGDAFF. This chain connects TRBV29-1 to TRBJ1-1; D is perhaps TRBD1 (6 bases). V gave up 6 bases and J gave up 11 bases, with 22 bases separating them. The CDR3 spans 13 residues. Per the germline V gene, CDR1 is SQVTM and CDR2 is ANQGSEA.

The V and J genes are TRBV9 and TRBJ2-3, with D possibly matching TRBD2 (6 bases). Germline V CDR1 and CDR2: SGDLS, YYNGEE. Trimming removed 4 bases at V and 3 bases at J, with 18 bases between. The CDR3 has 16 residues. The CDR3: CASSPWDPGGTDTQYF. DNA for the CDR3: TGTGCCAGCAGCCCTTGGGACCCCGGGGGTACAGATACGCAGTATTTT. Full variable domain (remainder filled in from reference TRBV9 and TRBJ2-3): DSGVTQTPKHLITATGQRVTLRCSPRSGDLSVYWYQQSLDQGLQFLIQYYNGEERAKGNILERFSAQQFPDLHSELNLSSLELGDSALYFCASSPWDPGGTDTQYFGPGTRLTVL.

Here the CDR3 reads CASRDRGYGYTF. Here the CDR3 DNA reads TGTGCCAGTCGGGACAGGGGCTATGGCTACACCTTC. The chain employs TRBV19 and TRBJ1-2; 10 bases are shared with TRBD1. The CDR3 runs to 12 residues. Germline CDR1 reads LNHDA; CDR2 reads SQIVND (reference sequence). V was clipped by 8 bases and J by 4 bases; unmatched bases: 1.

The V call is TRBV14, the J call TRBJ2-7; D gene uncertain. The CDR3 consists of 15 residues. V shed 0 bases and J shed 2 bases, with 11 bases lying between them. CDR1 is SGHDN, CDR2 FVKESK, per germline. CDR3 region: CASSQDAYPAYEQYF. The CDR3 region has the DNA TGTGCCAGCAGCCAAGATGCCTACCCGGCCTACGAGCAGTACTTC.